The 17 T cell receptor beta chains below come from one sample, sequenced in a study of cytomegalovirus exposure and HLA in healthy donors. PCR was performed using 60 Vbeta and 13 Jbeta primers. The assay was immunoSEQ multiplex PCR, and TCRdb's table has in-frame clones only and misses some. The repertoire consists of 130,000 to 150,000 clones, with 73% occurring once and the leading ten covering approximately 15%. The material sequenced was PBMCs. The receptors shown here come from a human donor in good health.

V is TRBV9 and J is TRBJ1-1; the match to TRBD1 covers 8 bases. V trimming: 7 bases; J trimming: 1 base; junction bases outside the gene matches: 3. Germline assignment: CDR1 SGDLS and CDR2 YYNGEE. CDR3 length equals 13 residues. The DNA for the CDR3 is TGTGCCAGCGGAGGACAGGGGAACACTGAAGCTTTCTTT. Translated, it gives CASGGQGNTEAFF.

V gene TRBV6-5 combines with J gene TRBJ2-1, with a weak D call TRBD2 (7 bases). Trimming took off 5 bases at V and 9 bases at J, with 14 bases between the two ends. Germline CDR1 is MNHEY and CDR2 is SVGAGI. CDR3 length: 13 amino acids. In nucleotides, the CDR3 is TGTGCCAGCAGTCGCGGGGGCGTACGTGAGCAGTTCTTC. It is translated as CASSRGGVREQFF.

The CDR3 protein is CASSLPKQGAVTDTQYF. The CDR3 region has the DNA TGTGCCAGCAGCTTACCCAAACAGGGGGCCGTGACAGATACGCAGTATTTT. This chain connects TRBV7-8 to TRBJ2-3; TRBD1 aligns across 9 bases. The CDR3 covers 17 residues. Losses at the gene ends were 2 bases for V and 3 bases for J; bases not matched to a gene: 9. CDR1 SGHVS and CDR2 FQNEAQ come from the germline V gene.

In DNA, the CDR3 is TGCAGCGTTGAAGAGGAGGAGGGCGGGGGCCGGGACGAGCAGTACTTC. Its protein is CSVEEEEGGGRDEQYF. The chain has TRBV29-1 and TRBJ2-7; weak D call: TRBD2 (7 bases). Germline lookup yields CDR1 SQVTM and CDR2 ANQGSEA. The V and J ends lost 0 bases and 5 bases respectively, with 20 bases between them. This CDR3 region has 16 residues.

This clone was recorded once. The genes are TRBV10-2 and TRBJ2-2, with 10 bases aligning to TRBD1. The germline V gene encodes CDR1 WSHSY and CDR2 SAAADI. V gave up 6 bases and J gave up 4 bases; unmatched junction bases: 5. This CDR3 region has 15 residues. CDR3 coding DNA: TGCGCCAGCAGGGCCGGGACAGGGGTCACCGGGGAGCTGTTTTTT. Its translation is CASRAGTGVTGELFF.

This clone is a singleton in its sample. This rearrangement joins TRBV19 to TRBJ1-3, with D uncertain. CDR3 size: 18 residues. Germline V gene sequence: CDR1 LNHDA, CDR2 SQIVND (reference sequence). Trimming removed 5 bases at V and 2 bases at J, with 22 bases between. The CDR3: CASSPNRRLVIPGNTIYF. The CDR3, as DNA: TGTGCCAGTAGTCCGAACCGCCGGCTAGTAATTCCTGGAAACACCATATATTTT.

V gene TRBV27 combines with J gene TRBJ2-2; no clear D. The CDR3 covers 12 residues. Germline CDR1 MNHEY, CDR2 SMNVEV (reference sequence). V dropped 4 bases and J dropped 4 bases, with 4 bases sitting between them. Here the CDR3 reads CASSSVTGELFF. CDR3 nucleotide sequence: TGTGCCAGCAGTTCAGTCACCGGGGAGCTGTTTTTT.

The rearrangement joins TRBV10-3 to TRBJ2-7, with 7 bases fitting TRBD2. V lost 0 bases and J lost 5; bases outside the gene matches: 16. The length of the CDR3 is 18 residues. Looked up from germline, CDR1 is ENHRY and CDR2 is SYGVKD. CDR3 sequence reads: CAISESIGPAGGMHEQYF. As DNA, the CDR3 is TGTGCCATCAGTGAGTCGATAGGGCCAGCCGGGGGGATGCACGAGCAGTACTTC.

The gene calls are TRBV18 and TRBJ1-1, with D possibly TRBD1 on 5 matching bases. The V and J ends lost 3 bases and 1 base respectively, with 9 bases between them. The CDR3 length is 14 residues. Germline CDR1 and CDR2: KGHSH and LQKENI. CDR3 residues: CASSPRQWNTEAFF. The CDR3, as DNA: TGTGCCAGCTCACCGCGACAGTGGAACACTGAAGCTTTCTTT.

This clone came up a few times. V is TRBV7-3 and J is TRBJ2-7, with 10 bases identical to TRBD2. The CDR3 has 14 residues. Trimming removed 2 bases from V and 6 bases from J; junction bases left unmatched: 4. Per germline, CDR1 SGHTA and CDR2 FQGTGA. CDR3 DNA: TGTGCCAGCAGCTTAGGGCTAGCGGGAGCCGAGCAGTACTTC. Translated: CASSLGLAGAEQYF.

In this sample, this clone turned up a few times. The CDR3 is CASSPIGDSEQYF. CDR3 sequence (DNA): TGTGCCAGCTCACCCATCGGGGACAGCGAGCAGTACTTC. The V and J genes are TRBV18 and TRBJ2-7; 7 bases agree with TRBD1. V was clipped by 3 bases and J by 6 bases; unmatched bases: 5. CDR3 size: 13 residues. Germline V gene sequence: CDR1 KGHSH, CDR2 LQKENI.

This clone was counted only a few times. V is TRBV2 and J is TRBJ2-1, with TRBD2 matching 9 bases. Germline V gives CDR1 SNHLY, CDR2 FYNNEI. Trimming at V came to 3 bases and at J to 4 bases, leaving 10 bases not matched to a gene. CDR3 length equals 17 residues. The CDR3 is CASSDRGGGLAYNEQFF. Written as DNA, the CDR3 is TGTGCCAGCAGTGACAGAGGGGGGGGACTAGCATACAATGAGCAGTTCTTC.

J is TRBJ1-3 and V is TRBV5-6; D gene unclear. CDR3 size: 12 residues. Germline CDR1 is SGHDT and CDR2 is YYEEEE. V was cut by 0 bases and J by 11 bases, with 9 bases left in between. The DNA for the CDR3 is TGTGCCAGCAGCTTGGGCGGAACCCCCATATATTTT. The encoded protein is CASSLGGTPIYF.

The chain employs TRBV5-1 and TRBJ1-1; 8 bases match TRBD1. V dropped 4 bases and J dropped 5; count of bases not matched to a gene: 13. Germline V lookup: CDR1 SGHRS, CDR2 YFSETQ. The CDR3 totals 16 residues. For the CDR3, the DNA is TGCGCCAGCAGCGTTGCCCTACAGGGGGGTGGGACTGAAGCTTTCTTT. This encodes CASSVALQGGGTEAFF.

The gene calls are TRBV2 and TRBJ1-1; perhaps TRBD1 as D (5 bases). This CDR3 is built from 14 residues. V was trimmed by 3 bases and J by 3 bases, leaving 11 bases between them. Germline V gene sequence: CDR1 SNHLY, CDR2 FYNNEI. The CDR3 loop reads CASSDDSRDTEAFF. The CDR3 bases are TGTGCCAGCAGTGACGACAGTCGGGACACTGAAGCTTTCTTT.

With regard to this clone: Sequence at one end of the junction differs from germline and may be a read error. This rearrangement joins TRBV6-5 to TRBJ1-5; a weak D match, TRBD1 (6 bases). Germline lookup yields CDR1 MNHEY and CDR2 SVGAGI. CDR3 length equals 16 residues. In DNA, the CDR3 is TGTGCCAGCAGTCACTCCGGGACAAATAGCAATCAGCCCCAGCATTTT. Translation gives CASSHSGTNSNQPQHF.

DNA of the CDR3: TGTGCCAGCAGTGAACCAGTCCCTTTGGGCTACACCTTC. Translated: CASSEPVPLGYTF. The chain couples TRBV2 to TRBJ1-2; no reliable D call. The CDR3 length is 13 residues. Germline CDR1 is SNHLY and CDR2 is FYNNEI. Trimming left V 2 bases short and J 8 bases short, with 12 bases between.